The entry below describes one TCR beta chain. This clonotype was seen a handful of times. Its recognized antigen is unknown. No quality values exist for individual bases; no much larger clone is one base distant. V is reduced by 8 bases and J by 6 bases, leaving a spacing of 31 bases between them. From the cysteine up to the phenylalanine, the CDR3 has a length of 18 residues. Here the CDR3 DNA is all that survives: 54 bases in frame from base 1. The germline V gene sets CDR1 to MDHEN and CDR2 to SYDVKM. For each ankylosing spondylitis patient, the synovial fluid sample was matched to a blood sample from that same patient. This entry belongs to a study of CD8 T cells in ankylosing spondylitis (dated by TCRdb to 2015 to 2018). The study in broad terms: The study profiled T cell receptor beta repertoires in healthy donors and ankylosing spondylitis patients to find disease-linked TCR variants. The full study cohort was made up of about 24 ankylosing spondylitis patients and about a hundred healthy donors. Samples of peripheral blood were taken, and for ankylosing spondylitis patients, synovial fluid was collected as well.

Instrument on record: Illumina HiSeq 2500. Quantitative 5'-RACE with molecular barcodes was the method used to prepare the TCR beta libraries. The source study handled its data this way. Disease-linked TCR variants were identified with a new computational method built on a probabilistic model of VDJ rearrangement. The raw public data were reprocessed by TCRdb itself: fastp quality trimming at Q25, MiXCR clonotype calling, in-frame beta chains only. Entries are consolidated by CDR3 protein sequence, retaining the most common genes and DNA. TCRdb, not the authors, supplied the V and J calls. Within this sample are approximately 150,000 distinct CDR3 sequences, with about 42% of them counted one time only. The ten biggest clones cover 12% to 15% of the sample. On the study overall, not on this receptor specifically: Blood from ankylosing spondylitis patients appeared to be characterized by a TCR beta motif made up of several highly homologous amino acid variants. Some of the motif variants had been reported before in the synovial fluid and blood of reactive arthritis patients, a finding that suggests common disease-initiation mechanisms. In peripheral blood, the disease-linked clones were found at relatively low frequencies and had a CD8+ phenotype. Significant enrichment of the disease-linked clones was reported in matched synovial fluid samples from ankylosing spondylitis patients.

This receptor was obtained from a male donor with ankylosing spondylitis. Sequences were obtained from synovial fluid, either unsorted or a sorted T cell fraction (not recorded which). The chain employs TRBV28 and TRBJ1-2, with the D segment identity uncertain. The nucleotide sequence is TGTGCCAGCTACCCGTTGAGGATAGGTTGGACGTCACGGGATGGCTACACCTTC. Its protein is CASYPLRIGWTSRDGYTF.